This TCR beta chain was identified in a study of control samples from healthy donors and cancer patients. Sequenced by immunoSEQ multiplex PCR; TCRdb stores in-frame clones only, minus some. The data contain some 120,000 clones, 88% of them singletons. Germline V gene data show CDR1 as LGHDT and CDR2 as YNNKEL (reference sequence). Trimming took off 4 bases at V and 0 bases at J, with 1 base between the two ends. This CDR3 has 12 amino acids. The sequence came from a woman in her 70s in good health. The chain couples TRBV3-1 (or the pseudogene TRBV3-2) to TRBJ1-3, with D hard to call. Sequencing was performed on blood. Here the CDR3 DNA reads TGTGCCAGCAGCCCCTCTGGAAACACCATATATTTT. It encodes CASSPSGNTIYF.